What follows are 31 T cell receptor beta chains derived from one specimen sequenced in a study of T cells after yellow fever vaccination. One entry per CDR3 protein, called by TCRdb with MiXCR from the 5' RACE reads. Of about 230,000 distinct CDR3 sequences in the sample, roughly 6.2% are singletons; the top ten hold roughly 1%. The source material was CD4+ T cells sorted from PBMCs, sampled on the day of the yellow fever booster vaccination. These TCRs come from a young man who received the YFV17D yellow fever vaccine.

The V gene is TRBV5-1, the J gene TRBJ2-1; a weak D match, TRBD2 (6 bases). The CDR3 consists of 16 residues. V lost 2 bases to trimming and J lost 4 bases, with 16 bases between them. Per the germline V gene, CDR1 is SGHRS and CDR2 is YFSETQ. In DNA form, the CDR3 reads TGCGCCAGCAGCTTACAAGGGGCCGCGGGGTACAATGAGCAGTTCTTC. Its protein product is CASSLQGAAGYNEQFF.

V and J are TRBV5-1 and TRBJ1-2, with 10 positions matching TRBD1. There are 14 residues in the CDR3. The V gene end was trimmed by 0 bases and the J gene end by 8 bases; junction bases not matched to a gene: 4. Germline V gene sequence: CDR1 SGHRS, CDR2 YFSETQ. CDR3 sequence: CASSLGDRGSGYTF. CDR3 coding DNA: TGCGCCAGCAGCTTGGGGGACAGGGGAAGCGGCTACACCTTC. Using reference TRBV5-1 and TRBJ1-2 for the parts outside the CDR3, the full variable domain is KAGVTQTPRYLIKTRGQQVTLSCSPISGHRSVSWYQQTPGQGLQFLFEYFSETQRNKGNFPGRFSGRQFSNSRSEMNVSTLELGDSALYLCASSLGDRGSGYTFGSGTRLTVV.

This clonotype was counted many times. The chain couples TRBV20-1 to TRBJ1-1, with 8 bases matching TRBD1. Germline V gene data show CDR1 as DFQATT and CDR2 as SNEGSKA (reference sequence). V dropped 4 bases and J dropped 1; count of bases not matched to a gene: 8. The CDR3 runs 15 residues. The CDR3 bases are TGCAGTGCTACTCCGGACAGGGCGAGGAACACTGAAGCTTTCTTT. As protein: CSATPDRARNTEAFF.

In its sample, this clonotype was seen a few times. This rearrangement joins TRBV29-1 to TRBJ2-5; D is unclear. Deletions cut 4 bases from V and 5 bases from J, with 8 bases between. Germline CDR1 is SQVTM and CDR2 is ANQGSEA. The CDR3 covers 11 residues. DNA for the CDR3: TGCAGCGTTGGGCCCGAGGAGACCCAGTACTTC. It encodes CSVGPEETQYF. The full variable domain, completed using reference TRBV29-1 and TRBJ2-5, is SAVISQKPSRDICQRGTSLTIQCQVDSQVTMMFWYRQQPGQSLTLIATANQGSEATYESGFVIDKFPISRPNLTFSTLTVSNMSPEDSSIYLCSVGPEETQYFGPGTRLLVL.

This clonotype has a count of ten or more. The chain recombines TRBV6-2 or TRBV6-3 with TRBJ2-5; 9 bases line up with TRBD1. The CDR3 runs to 13 residues. Germline V CDR1 and CDR2: MNHEY, SVGEGT. V shed 6 bases and J 4 bases; nucleotides not matched to a gene: 3. The CDR3 DNA follows: TGTGCCAGCAGACGGACAGGGGTAGAGACCCAGTACTTC. This codes for CASRRTGVETQYF.

This clonotype was counted many times. The chain links TRBV18 to TRBJ2-2; D not resolved. The ends were cut back, 4 bases at V and 6 bases at J, with 6 bases in the middle. This CDR3 comprises 12 residues. CDR1 and CDR2 from the germline V gene are KGHSH and LQKENI. The CDR3: CASSRTPGELFF. CDR3 nucleotides: TGTGCCAGCTCACGGACCCCCGGGGAGCTGTTTTTT.

This clonotype was picked up many times. This chain links TRBV7-9 with TRBJ2-7, with D perhaps TRBD2 (6 bases). The CDR3 length is 13 residues. Trimming cost V 5 bases and J 0 bases, with 8 bases left between them. CDR1 is SEHNR, CDR2 FQNEAQ, per germline (reference sequence). The CDR3 bases are TGTGCCAGCAGCCGGGGGTTCTCCTACGAGCAGTACTTC. Amino acids: CASSRGFSYEQYF.

This clonotype was seen at least ten times. V gene TRBV20-1 combines with J gene TRBJ1-5; 7 bases match TRBD1. This CDR3 has 14 residues. Germline CDR1 and CDR2: DFQATT and SNEGSKA (reference sequence). Trimming took 0 bases from V and 4 from J; bases not matched to a gene: 3. CDR3 protein: CSAREGQPNQPQHF. CDR3 nucleotide sequence: TGCAGTGCTAGAGAGGGACAGCCTAATCAGCCCCAGCATTTT.

This clonotype was recorded many times. This chain uses TRBV4-3 with TRBJ1-6, with a tentative D call TRBD1 (6 bases). From germline, CDR1 is LGHNA and CDR2 YSLEER. The CDR3 runs to 18 residues. V gave up 0 bases and J gave up 3 bases, with 15 bases separating them. CDR3 loop: CASSQDPHRVNYNSPLHF. The CDR3 DNA is TGCGCCAGCAGCCAAGATCCTCACAGGGTTAACTATAATTCACCCCTCCACTTT.

This clonotype has only a few counts. The J gene is TRBJ2-1, the V gene TRBV12-3 or TRBV12-4, with D maybe TRBD2 (5 bases). The V and J ends lost 7 bases and 0 bases respectively, with 10 bases between them. The CDR3 is 14 residues long. The CDR3 coding sequence is TGTGCCAGCAATCGCGGGCCCTCCTACAATGAGCAGTTCTTC. This gives the protein CASNRGPSYNEQFF.

This clonotype was observed a few times. This sequence joins TRBV20-1 and TRBJ2-1, with 11 bases matching TRBD2. The CDR3 consists of 17 residues. With 6 bases clipped from V and 4 bases from J, the junction kept 14 bases outside the gene matches. The germline gives CDR1 DFQATT, CDR2 SNEGSKA (reference sequence). CDR3: CSAVSAPGTSGYNEQFF. Written as DNA, the CDR3 is TGCAGTGCGGTATCCGCCCCCGGGACTAGCGGATACAATGAGCAGTTCTTC.

This clonotype was recorded many times. The chain recombines TRBV6-5 with TRBJ2-3, with 11 bases matching TRBD2. Germline CDR1 and CDR2: MNHEY and SVGAGI. Losses at the gene ends were 6 bases for V and 7 bases for J; bases not matched to a gene: 15. There are 17 residues in the CDR3. CDR3 in amino acids: CASRTLAGGPGIHTQYF. CDR3 coding DNA: TGTGCCAGCAGAACCTTAGCGGGAGGGCCGGGTATACATACGCAGTATTTT.

This clonotype has just a few counts. The rearrangement uses TRBV5-4 and TRBJ2-2, with TRBD1 as a possible D gene (5 bases). V gave up 3 bases and J gave up 4 bases, with 13 bases separating them. The CDR3 extends over 15 amino acids. The V gene's germline CDR1 is SGHNT and CDR2 YYREEE (reference sequence). In DNA form, the CDR3 reads TGTGCCAGCAGCTCAGAAAGACAGTTCACCGGGGAGCTGTTTTTT. Its protein is CASSSERQFTGELFF. Complete variable domain (other parts from reference TRBV5-4 and TRBJ2-2): ETGVTQSPTHLIKTRGQQVTLRCSSQSGHNTVSWYQQALGQGPQFIFQYYREEENGRGNFPPRFSGLQFPNYSSELNVNALELDDSALYLCASSSERQFTGELFFGEGSRLTVL.

This clonotype has a count of ten or more. The gene calls are TRBV10-3 and TRBJ2-1, with 11 bases lining up with TRBD2. Germline CDR1 and CDR2: ENHRY and SYGVKD. V trimming: 2 bases; J trimming: 4 bases; junction bases outside the gene matches: 1. This CDR3 comprises 15 residues. CDR3 sequence reads: CAISEGTSGYNEQFF. CDR3 DNA: TGTGCCATCAGTGAGGGGACTAGCGGATACAATGAGCAGTTCTTC.

The chain links TRBV6-2 or TRBV6-3 to TRBJ1-5; unclear D gene. Per the germline V gene, CDR1 is MNHEY and CDR2 is SVGEGT. Trimming took 0 bases from V and 0 from J, leaving 6 bases between them. This CDR3 contains 15 residues. As DNA, the CDR3 is TGTGCCAGCAGTTACTCAAGCCATAGCAATCAGCCCCAGCATTTT. Protein product: CASSYSSHSNQPQHF.

The sample holds a few counts of this clonotype. The V and J genes are TRBV5-4 and TRBJ2-7, with D uncertain. The CDR3 contains 15 residues. CDR1 and CDR2 (germline): SGHNT, YYREEE (reference sequence). The germline V and J ends were trimmed by 0 bases and 2 bases, with 12 bases remaining between them. CDR3 bases: TGTGCCAGCAGCTTGGGGGAAAGGGCAACCTACGAGCAGTACTTC. Translation gives CASSLGERATYEQYF.

V is TRBV28 and J is TRBJ2-4, with D uncertain. In germline, CDR1 is MDHEN, CDR2 SYDVKM. The CDR3 covers 15 residues. V was shortened by 4 bases and J by 2 bases, with 12 bases between the two germline ends. This CDR3 reads CASSSNSWSKNIQYF. The CDR3 DNA sequence: TGTGCCAGCAGTTCGAATAGCTGGTCCAAAAACATTCAGTACTTC.

The rearrangement joins TRBV9 to TRBJ2-1; weak D call: TRBD2 (6 bases). Germline V gene lookup returns CDR1 SGDLS and CDR2 YYNGEE. This CDR3 has 16 amino acids. V lost 0 bases and J 7 bases, leaving 17 bases between the germline ends. The CDR3 nucleotides read TGTGCCAGCAGCGTAGCGGGAAGGCGGGAAGGGAATGAGCAGTTCTTC. It codes for CASSVAGRREGNEQFF. Full variable domain (outside the CDR3, taken from reference TRBV9 and TRBJ2-1): DSGVTQTPKHLITATGQRVTLRCSPRSGDLSVYWYQQSLDQGLQFLIQYYNGEERAKGNILERFSAQQFPDLHSELNLSSLELGDSALYFCASSVAGRREGNEQFFGPGTRLTVL.

V is TRBV7-2 and J is TRBJ2-3; 10 bases map to TRBD2. Germline CDR1 and CDR2: SGHTA and FQGNSA. The V segment lost 0 bases and the J segment 10 bases; nucleotides outside the gene matches: 10. The CDR3 length is 16 residues. The CDR3 sequence: CASSLALAGTPMAQYF. CDR3 DNA sequence: TGTGCCAGCAGCTTAGCACTAGCGGGAACGCCGATGGCGCAGTATTTT. The complete variable domain, with remaining parts taken from reference TRBV7-2 and TRBJ2-3, reads GAGVSQSPSNKVTEKGKDVELRCDPISGHTALYWYRQSLGQGLEFLIYFQGNSAPDKSGLPSDRFSAERTGGSVSTLTIQRTQQEDSAVYLCASSLALAGTPMAQYFGPGTRLTVL.

This clonotype appeared a few times. V usage is TRBV5-6 and J usage is TRBJ2-3; possible D gene TRBD2, 6 bases. This CDR3 region has 16 residues. V was pared by 1 base and J by 3 bases, with 15 bases between. Germline V gives CDR1 SGHDT, CDR2 YYEEEE. Written as DNA, the CDR3 is TGTGCCAGCAGCTTGACCAAAAAGGCGGGAACAGATACGCAGTATTTT. This gives the protein CASSLTKKAGTDTQYF. The variable domain in full, with the rest retrieved from reference TRBV5-6 and TRBJ2-3, is DAGVTQSPTHLIKTRGQQVTLRCSPKSGHDTVSWYQQALGQGPQFIFQYYEEEERQRGNFPDRFSGHQFPNYSSELNVNALLLGDSALYLCASSLTKKAGTDTQYFGPGTRLTVL.

This clonotype was recorded at least ten times. V and J are TRBV20-1 and TRBJ2-5, with D hard to call. There are 13 residues in the CDR3. V dropped 6 bases and J dropped 5 bases, with 16 bases sitting between them. Germline V CDR1 and CDR2: DFQATT, SNEGSKA (reference sequence). CDR3 in DNA: TGCAGTGCCACCCGCGGACCGACGGAGACCCAGTACTTC. It specifies CSATRGPTETQYF.

The sample holds a few counts of this clonotype. The gene calls are TRBV20-1 and TRBJ2-3, with 9 bases aligning to TRBD2. V lost 7 bases to trimming and J lost 3 bases; unmatched junction nucleotides: 5. There are 13 residues in the CDR3. Germline V gene lookup returns CDR1 DFQATT and CDR2 SNEGSKA (reference sequence). For the CDR3, the DNA is TGCAGTGGGGCCCTAGCGGGGACAGATACGCAGTATTTT. As protein: CSGALAGTDTQYF.

This clonotype was counted ten times or more. V usage is TRBV10-3 and J usage is TRBJ2-5; 9 nucleotides line up with TRBD2. Trimming took 0 bases from V and 2 from J; bases not matched to a gene: 13. Per germline, CDR1 ENHRY and CDR2 SYGVKD. The CDR3 loop spans 19 amino acids. The CDR3 loop is CAISESEAGGLQFQETQYF. The CDR3 DNA reads TGTGCCATCAGTGAGTCGGAGGCGGGAGGGCTACAATTTCAAGAGACCCAGTACTTC.

This chain uses TRBV7-2 with TRBJ2-3; D perhaps matches TRBD2 (6 bases). The V gene lost 0 bases and the J gene lost 4 bases, with 14 bases spanning the gap. The CDR3 covers 16 residues. Germline CDR1 reads SGHTA; CDR2 reads FQGNSA. CDR3 nucleotide sequence: TGTGCCAGCAGCTTAGCAATCGGGAGATTACCAGATACGCAGTATTTT. Protein sequence: CASSLAIGRLPDTQYF.

This chain connects TRBV7-7 to TRBJ2-1; weak D call: TRBD1 (6 bases). Trimming cost V 0 bases and J 6 bases, with 9 bases left between them. The CDR3 is 14 amino acids. Per the germline V gene, CDR1 is SSHAT and CDR2 is FNYEAQ (reference sequence). In nucleotides, the CDR3 is TGTGCCAGCAGCTTAGCCCGGGACACCAATGAGCAGTTCTTC. Translation: CASSLARDTNEQFF.

This clonotype was seen only a few times. This sequence joins TRBV20-1 and TRBJ1-6; D is ambiguous. The CDR3 spans 15 residues. The ends were cut back, 2 bases at V and 0 bases at J, with 8 bases in the middle. CDR1 and CDR2 (germline): DFQATT, SNEGSKA (reference sequence). CDR3 coding DNA: TGCAGTGCTAGACAGGTCGTCTCCTATAATTCACCCCTCCACTTT. Translated: CSARQVVSYNSPLHF.

J is TRBJ2-1 and V is TRBV24-1; tentatively, D is TRBD2 (6 bases). The germline V gene has CDR1 KGHDR and CDR2 SFDVKD. Trimming stripped 9 bases from V and 2 bases from J, with 22 bases between. The CDR3 has 17 amino acids. This CDR3 reads CATSDPAAGPPYNEQFF. The CDR3, as DNA: TGTGCCACCTCCGACCCGGCGGCGGGACCCCCCTACAATGAGCAGTTCTTC.

This clonotype was detected ten times or more. The V and J genes are TRBV15 and TRBJ2-5; TRBD1 is a possible D gene (6 bases). Germline CDR1 reads LNHNV; CDR2 reads YYDKDF (reference sequence). Trimming removed 8 bases from V and 4 bases from J, with 17 bases in between. This CDR3 region has 14 residues. In nucleotides, the CDR3 is TGTGCCACCCAATCGGGACAAGAGAGAGAGACCCAGTACTTC. This sequence encodes CATQSGQERETQYF.

The J gene is TRBJ1-5, the V gene TRBV7-2; D gene unclear. V dropped 0 bases and J dropped 6 bases, with 12 bases sitting between them. This CDR3 is built from 15 residues. Germline V gives CDR1 SGHTA, CDR2 FQGNSA. The CDR3 region has the DNA TGTGCCAGCAGCTTAGCAGGGCCAGCGAGTCAGCCCCAGCATTTT. Residues: CASSLAGPASQPQHF.

The sample holds a few counts of this clonotype. The rearrangement links TRBV5-1 to TRBJ2-7; 9 nucleotides line up with TRBD1. The germline CDR1 and CDR2 sequences are SGHRS and YFSETQ. V shed 4 bases, J shed 3 bases, and the junction held 2 bases outside the gene matches. This CDR3 has 13 residues. Written as DNA, the CDR3 is TGCGCCAGCAGCGGACAGGGGATCTACGAGCAGTACTTC. Translation gives CASSGQGIYEQYF.

The genes are TRBV5-1 and TRBJ2-7, with TRBD1 as a possible D gene (5 bases). This CDR3 is built from 14 residues. The V gene lost 1 base and the J gene lost 2 bases, with 10 bases spanning the gap. The germline CDR1 and CDR2 sequences are SGHRS and YFSETQ. The CDR3, as DNA: TGCGCCAGCAGCTTGATGGGGCAGGCCTACGAGCAGTACTTC. As protein: CASSLMGQAYEQYF.